Following are 7 T cell receptor beta chains from one sample sequenced in a study of CD8 T cells in Susac syndrome. Reverse transcription of about 0.45 to 1 ug RNA was carried out with random hexamers. TCRdb re-called the immunoSEQ multiplex PCR reads with MiXCR, one entry per CDR3 protein. The table records approximately 300,000 distinct CDR3 sequences, approximately 90% of them present only once. Sequencing was done on a sample of CD8+ T cells from PBMCs. The receptors here all came from a human donor with multiple sclerosis.

The V call is TRBV19, the J call TRBJ2-1; 7 nucleotides match TRBD2. With 6 bases clipped from V and 4 bases from J, the junction kept 3 bases outside the gene matches. The CDR3 spans 13 residues. The germline CDR1 and CDR2 sequences are LNHDA and SQIVND (reference sequence). CDR3 in DNA: TGTGCCAGTAGCGAGGGACTATACAATGAGCAGTTCTTC. Amino acids: CASSEGLYNEQFF.

V gene TRBV29-1 combines with J gene TRBJ2-7, with D possibly being TRBD2 (5 bases). Germline lookup yields CDR1 SQVTM and CDR2 ANQGSEA. Trimming took 6 bases from V and 6 from J, leaving 12 bases between them. CDR3 size: 11 residues. The CDR3 loop is CSVRGGGEQYF. CDR3 nucleotide sequence: TGCAGCGTCCGTGGAGGAGGCGAGCAGTACTTC.

The rearrangement links TRBV6-2 or TRBV6-3 to TRBJ2-7, with 10 bases fitting TRBD2. V shed 0 bases and J 4 bases; nucleotides not matched to a gene: 6. Germline CDR1 MNHEY, CDR2 SVGEGT. The CDR3 length is 16 residues. The CDR3 DNA is TGTGCCAGCAGTTACTCGACGGCTAGCGGGAGTTACGAGCAGTACTTC. Encoded protein: CASSYSTASGSYEQYF.

The J gene is TRBJ2-1, the V gene TRBV12-3 or TRBV12-4; unclear D gene. The CDR3 loop spans 14 amino acids. Trimming shortened V by 8 bases and J by 0 bases, and 11 bases separated the two germline ends. In DNA, the CDR3 is TGTGCCAGCGGGTCCTATAGCTCCTACAATGAGCAGTTCTTC. Amino acid sequence: CASGSYSSYNEQFF.

The J gene is TRBJ2-5, the V gene TRBV3-1; TRBD1 aligns across 7 bases. V gave up 1 base and J gave up 1 base; unmatched junction bases: 9. This CDR3 comprises 17 residues. Germline V gives CDR1 LGHDT, CDR2 YNNKEL (reference sequence). In nucleotides, the CDR3 is TGTGCCAGCAGCCAAGGCCGATTCGGGACAGCCCAAGAGACCCAGTACTTC. This sequence encodes CASSQGRFGTAQETQYF.

This chain joins TRBV19 and TRBJ2-1; D perhaps matches TRBD2 (6 bases). The CDR3 loop spans 12 amino acids. Deletions cut 8 bases from V and 6 bases from J, with 11 bases between. Germline CDR1 is LNHDA and CDR2 is SQIVND (reference sequence). This chain's CDR3 is CASQGGANEQFF. The CDR3 DNA follows: TGTGCCAGTCAAGGAGGGGCCAATGAGCAGTTCTTC.

The genes are TRBV10-3 and TRBJ2-5, with unresolved D. Germline loops: CDR1 ENHRY, CDR2 SYGVKD. This CDR3 is built from 13 residues. Trimming stripped 2 bases from V and 1 base from J, with 5 bases between. The CDR3 nucleotides read TGTGCCATCAGTGAGGCCCCCCAAGAGACCCAGTACTTC. Its protein product is CAISEAPQETQYF.